This T cell receptor (beta chain) derives from a study of blood T cell repertoires in COVID-19. Study in general: Sites across the United States, Italy and Spain contributed samples from acute and convalescent COVID-19.

Original processing methods: It was from reference gene primer amplification that nucleated cell counts were estimated. Method: immunoSEQ multiplex PCR; TCRdb's copy keeps in-frame clones and lacks some. Clonal size and the V and J genes are those of that table, whereas D and trimming came from the DNA. The sample has 140,000 or so clones, around 89% seen once. Per the germline V gene, CDR1 is SGHTA and CDR2 is FQGNSA. V lost 6 bases and J lost 7; bases outside the gene matches: 11. This CDR3 region has 15 residues. The receptor was derived from a woman aged 55-69 years with active COVID-19. The sequenced material came from peripheral blood. V is TRBV7-2 and J is TRBJ1-2; 10 nucleotides align to TRBD1. The CDR3 region has the DNA TGTGCCAGCAGTTCCGGGACAGGGGTTTTTAGTGGCTACACCTTC. It is translated as CASSSGTGVFSGYTF. The full variable domain, rest sourced from reference TRBV7-2 and TRBJ1-2, is GAGVSQSPSNKVTEKGKDVELRCDPISGHTALYWYRQSLGQGLEFLIYFQGNSAPDKSGLPSDRFSAERTGGSVSTLTIQRTQQEDSAVYLCASSSGTGVFSGYTFGSGTRLTVV.